A single sample gave rise to the 27 T cell receptor beta chains below, sequenced in a study of T cells in women clearing cervical HPV infection (dated by TCRdb to the late 2010s). Libraries came from the immunoSEQ multiplex PCR assay. The source is immuneACCESS, and TCRdb retained only in-frame sequences with V and J called. Part of the clones is not carried over; for the studies checked, unresolved V genes explain less than half of this, and the remainder is unexplained. The table for this sample records about 32,000 clones. The top ten constitute 6.5% to 7.5% of the sample. The sample comprised blood buffy coat. The receptors were sampled from a woman between 18 and 75 years old with a cervical HPV16 infection that either progressed to CIN3+ or cleared (not recorded which).

In regard to this clone: The CDR3 end is not reached by the read, which stops 3 residues before it; the germline J gene fills it in. The chain joins TRBV20-1 to TRBJ2-1; 14 nucleotides line up with TRBD2. Germline lookup yields CDR1 DFQATT and CDR2 SNEGSKA (reference sequence). Losses at the gene ends were 5 bases for V and 8 bases for J; bases not matched to a gene: 5. CDR3 length equals 14 residues. CDR3 sequence reads: CSAWTSGGWDEQFF. CDR3 DNA (partial): TGCAGTGCTTGGACTAGCGGGGGGTGGGATGAG.

A remark on this clone: The read finishes 3 residues shy of the CDR3 end, and the germline J gene is used to complete it. The chain carries TRBV10-3 and TRBJ1-5, with 9 bases that match TRBD1. Germline V CDR1 and CDR2: ENHRY, SYGVKD. The CDR3 runs to 15 residues. V shed 4 bases, J shed 3 bases, and the junction held 4 bases outside the gene matches. The covered CDR3 bases are TGTGCCATCAGTGGCGGGACAGGGCTCAATCAGCCC. Translating gives CAISGGTGLNQP. The entire CDR3 sequence reads CAISGGTGLNQPQHF.

To note about this clone: Coverage ceases 3 residues before the CDR3 finishes, and the germline J gene fills in the end. The chain couples TRBV4-1 to TRBJ1-1, with D perhaps matching TRBD1 (5 bases). The CDR3 contains 14 residues. Germline V gene lookup returns CDR1 MGHRA and CDR2 YSYEKL. V gave up 0 bases and J gave up 4 bases, with 9 bases separating them. The sequenced CDR3 bases are TGCGCCAGCAGCCAAGATCCGGGGGTCACTGAA. Its translation: CASSQDPGVTE. The entire CDR3 reads CASSQDPGVTEAFF.

About this clone itself: The read terminates 3 residues before the CDR3 end, so the remaining end is supplied by the germline J gene. The chain combines TRBV5-1 with TRBJ2-5; 10 nucleotides line up with TRBD2. V lost 3 bases to trimming and J lost 5 bases; unmatched junction nucleotides: 7. CDR1 and CDR2 (germline): SGHRS, YFSETQ. The CDR3 has 15 amino acids. The sequenced part of the CDR3 DNA is TGCGCCAGCAGCTCCCCTAGCGGGGGTGGGGAGACC. It is translated as CASSSPSGGGET. The CDR3 in full is CASSSPSGGGETQYF.

Worth noting for this clone: The read falls 3 residues short of the CDR3 end, and the missing part is taken from the germline J gene. This chain uses TRBV20-1 with TRBJ2-1; 10 bases agree with TRBD2. The trim removed 6 bases at V and 9 bases at J, leaving 8 bases unmatched. Germline-derived CDR1 and CDR2 are DFQATT and SNEGSKA (reference sequence). CDR3 size: 13 residues. CDR3 in amino acids: CSARVLAGSEQFF. The sequenced CDR3 bases are TGCAGTGCCCGCGTACTAGCGGGGTCTGAG.

Comment on this clone: The read terminates 3 residues ahead of where the CDR3 ends, so the germline J gene completes it. The chain recombines TRBV6-1 with TRBJ1-2; D not resolved. CDR1 and CDR2 from the germline V gene are MNHNS and SASEGT. V was cut by 3 bases and J by 3 bases, with 11 bases left in between. This CDR3 has 14 residues. CDR3 sequence: CASSELREDYGYTF. CDR3 bases read: TGTGCCAGCAGTGAGTTGCGGGAAGACTATGGC.

Details on this clone: The read gets to within 3 residues of the CDR3 end, and the germline J gene fills in the rest. The genes are TRBV13 and TRBJ2-7; 10 nucleotides match TRBD2. Germline-derived CDR1 and CDR2 are PRHDT and FYEKMQ (reference sequence). This CDR3 is built from 14 residues. The V gene end was trimmed by 5 bases and the J gene end by 3 bases; junction bases not matched to a gene: 4. The CDR3 sequence is CASSRAGGYYEQYF. The CDR3 bases that were read are TGTGCCAGCAGCCGAGCGGGGGGGTACTACGAG.

A remark on this clone: The CDR3 end falls 3 residues outside the read, so it is completed with the germline J gene. The gene calls are TRBV28 and TRBJ2-5; the D gene is possibly TRBD1 (6 bases). Germline CDR1 is MDHEN and CDR2 is SYDVKM. V was pared by 5 bases and J by 7 bases, with 23 bases between. The CDR3 has 16 amino acids. CDR3 bases read: TGTGCCAGCAGTCCCCCAGGGGCTGGAGGTGGAGGGACC. Its translation is CASSPPGAGGGGT. The whole CDR3 region reads CASSPPGAGGGGTQYF.

In regard to this clone: With the read ending 3 residues before the CDR3 end, the germline J gene is used to fill in that end. V is TRBV7-3 and J is TRBJ2-2; the D gene is possibly TRBD2 (7 bases). CDR3 length: 15 residues. Trimming took off 6 bases at V and 1 base at J, with 12 bases between the two ends. Germline-derived CDR1 and CDR2 are SGHTA and FQGTGA. The DNA read from the CDR3 is TGTGCCAGCAGGGCGGGGGCCAAGAACACCGGGGAG. Its translation: CASRAGAKNTGE. In full, the CDR3 is CASRAGAKNTGELFF. The whole variable domain, remainder taken from reference TRBV7-3 and TRBJ2-2, is GAGVSQTPSNKVTEKGKYVELRCDPISGHTALYWYRQSLGQGPEFLIYFQGTGAADDSGLPNDRFFAVRPEGSVSTLKIQRTERGDSAVYLCASRAGAKNTGELFFGEGSRLTVL.

The CDR3 sequence: CSARSPIEVSEQYF. The sequenced CDR3 bases are TGCAGTGCTAGAAGCCCAATTGAAGTCTCCGAG. The chain is built from TRBV20-1 and TRBJ2-7; the D is unclear. The CDR3 goes on 3 residues after the read ends, and that part is filled in from the germline J gene. The CDR3 has 14 residues. Germline V CDR1 and CDR2: DFQATT, SNEGSKA (reference sequence). V gave up 2 bases and J gave up 6 bases, with 17 bases separating them.

Concerning this clone itself: The observed sequence ends 3 residues before the CDR3 terminus, with the missing tail filled in from the germline J gene. This chain uses TRBV10-3 with TRBJ2-2, with a tentative D call TRBD1 (6 bases). Trimming removed 8 bases from V and 1 base from J, with 20 bases in between. Germline V gene data show CDR1 as ENHRY and CDR2 as SYGVKD. The CDR3 sequence is 17 residues long. The CDR3 region is CAIAGSVGDKNTGELFF. The part of the CDR3 DNA that was read is TGTGCCATCGCCGGTTCAGTGGGGGACAAGAACACCGGGGAG.

For this clone: The DNA ends 3 residues before the CDR3 does, and the rest of the CDR3 is filled in from the germline J gene. The sample holds other DNA sequences that translate to the same CDR3. The chain employs TRBV29-1 and TRBJ1-1; no clear D gene. In germline, CDR1 is SQVTM, CDR2 ANQGSEA. The CDR3 is 12 residues long. Trimming removed 1 base from V and 1 base from J, with 4 bases in between. The CDR3 DNA, read in part, is TGCAGCGTTGAAGGTCGGAACACTGAA. Translation: CSVEGRNTE. The complete CDR3 sequence is CSVEGRNTEAFF. Full variable domain (outside the CDR3, taken from reference TRBV29-1 and TRBJ1-1): SAVISQKPSRDICQRGTSLTIQCQVDSQVTMMFWYRQQPGQSLTLIATANQGSEATYESGFVIDKFPISRPNLTFSTLTVSNMSPEDSSIYLCSVEGRNTEAFFGQGTRLTVV.

In regard to this clone: The read finishes 3 residues shy of the CDR3 end, and the germline J gene is used to complete it. The V gene is TRBV7-2, the J gene TRBJ1-1; a possible D gene is TRBD1 (6 bases). Trimming cost V 11 bases and J 1 base, with 17 bases left between them. The CDR3 extends over 14 amino acids. Germline lookup yields CDR1 SGHTA and CDR2 FQGNSA. CDR3 sequence reads: CAAGGRVWNTEAFF. The covered CDR3 bases are TGTGCCGCGGGGGGGCGGGTATGGAACACTGAA.

As for this clone: The read comes to an end 3 residues before the CDR3 does, leaving the germline J gene to fill in the end. V and J are TRBV19 and TRBJ1-4; 9 nucleotides match TRBD1. CDR3 length equals 14 residues. Germline lookup yields CDR1 LNHDA and CDR2 SQIVND (reference sequence). Unmatched junction bases numbered 8, after V lost 7 bases and J lost 8 bases. The part of the CDR3 DNA that was read is TGTGCCAGTAAGAAGGGACAGGGTTGGGAAAAA. Protein sequence: CASKKGQGWEK. The CDR3 as a whole reads CASKKGQGWEKLFF.

With respect to this clone: Read data end 3 residues before the CDR3 end; the end is taken from the germline J gene. This chain connects TRBV11-2 to TRBJ2-5; 8 bases are shared with TRBD1. CDR1 is SGHAT and CDR2 is FQNNGV in the germline V gene. This CDR3 contains 15 residues. V lost 5 bases, J lost 4 bases, and 9 bases stayed unmatched. The covered CDR3 bases are TGTGCCAGCAGCCCCGGACAGGGACGGGGAGAGACC. Its translation is CASSPGQGRGET. The complete CDR3 reads CASSPGQGRGETQYF.

To note about this clone: The read ends 3 residues early relative to the CDR3; the germline J gene fills the gap. The V gene is TRBV19, the J gene TRBJ2-7; 10 bases match TRBD1. The trim removed 7 bases at V and 6 bases at J, leaving 6 bases unmatched. CDR1 is LNHDA, CDR2 SQIVND, per germline (reference sequence). CDR3 length equals 13 residues. CDR3 protein: CASKGTGVLEQYF. Incomplete CDR3 DNA: TGTGCCAGTAAGGGGACAGGGGTCCTCGAG.

Worth noting for this clone: From the germline J gene comes the end of the CDR3, since the read stops 3 residues before it. The chain combines TRBV20-1 with TRBJ2-7; the match to TRBD1 covers 10 bases. This CDR3 has 14 amino acids. The junction had 9 bases not matched to a gene; V was cut back by 6 bases and J by 4 bases. Germline assignment: CDR1 DFQATT and CDR2 SNEGSKA (reference sequence). The CDR3 region is CSADRQGATYEQYF. The sequenced CDR3 bases are TGCAGTGCCGATCGACAGGGGGCTACGTACGAG.

A word on this clone: The CDR3 extends 3 residues past the end of the read, so its final part is completed from the germline J gene. The V gene is TRBV20-1, the J gene TRBJ1-3; 7 bases match TRBD1. V dropped 2 bases and J dropped 5; count of bases not matched to a gene: 9. This CDR3 spans 15 amino acids. Germline V gene lookup returns CDR1 DFQATT and CDR2 SNEGSKA (reference sequence). The sequenced CDR3 bases are TGCAGTGCTAGACGGCCAACAGGGGAGCGAAACACC. Encoded protein: CSARRPTGERNT. The full CDR3 protein is CSARRPTGERNTIYF.

As concerns this clone: The CDR3 is cut off 3 residues early in the read; its end comes from the germline J gene. This sequence joins TRBV20-1 and TRBJ1-6, with D perhaps TRBD1 (5 bases). The CDR3 is 13 residues long. Between the trimmed V and J ends, which lost 4 bases and 11 bases, there was a span of 15 bases. Per germline, CDR1 DFQATT and CDR2 SNEGSKA (reference sequence). The sequenced CDR3 bases are TGCAGTGCTATGGGGGGGACGAGGGCACCC. This sequence encodes CSAMGGTRAP. The whole CDR3 sequence is CSAMGGTRAPLHF.

As concerns this clone: Read coverage stops 3 residues before the CDR3 terminus; the germline J gene supplies the remainder. V and J are TRBV20-1 and TRBJ1-2; D gene unclear. CDR1 and CDR2 (germline): DFQATT, SNEGSKA (reference sequence). CDR3 size: 13 residues. V shed 1 base and J shed 2 bases, with 8 bases lying between them. CDR3 bases read: TGCAGTGCTAGAGGACTCTACAACTATGGC. Protein: CSARGLYNYG. The full-length CDR3 reads as CSARGLYNYGYTF.

Remarks on this clone: The observed sequence ends 3 residues before the CDR3 terminus, with the missing tail filled in from the germline J gene. The V call is TRBV19, the J call TRBJ2-4, with D perhaps matching TRBD1 (8 bases). The germline V gene encodes CDR1 LNHDA and CDR2 SQIVND (reference sequence). Trimming removed 1 base at V and 9 bases at J, with 19 bases between. The CDR3 covers 16 residues. CDR3 amino acids: CASSIGIGQGGSIQYF. The sequenced part of the CDR3 DNA is TGTGCCAGTAGTATAGGGATAGGACAGGGCGGGAGCATT.

On this clone: The read ends 3 residues shy of where the CDR3 ends; the end is completed using the germline J gene. The chain combines TRBV7-9 with TRBJ1-3, with 9 nucleotides matching TRBD1. This CDR3 contains 14 residues. The germline CDR1 and CDR2 sequences are SEHNR and FQNEAQ (reference sequence). J lost 7 bases, V lost 8 bases, and 9 bases had no gene match. CDR3 sequence: CASLETGGGNTIYF. CDR3 bases read: TGTGCCAGCCTCGAAACAGGGGGCGGGAACACC.

As to this clone: The CDR3 goes on 3 residues after the read ends, and that part is filled in from the germline J gene. The rearrangement joins TRBV19 to TRBJ2-7; TRBD2 matches 8 bases. The J segment lost 6 bases and the V segment lost 5 bases, leaving 9 bases of the junction unmatched. The CDR3 covers 14 residues. Per the germline V gene, CDR1 is LNHDA and CDR2 is SQIVND (reference sequence). CDR3 sequence: CASSPGLELPEQYF. Partial CDR3 DNA: TGTGCCAGTAGTCCGGGACTAGAGTTACCCGAG.

Turning to this clone: From the germline J gene comes the end of the CDR3, since the read stops 3 residues before it. The V gene is TRBV5-6, the J gene TRBJ2-1; D is tentatively TRBD1 or TRBD2 (5 bases each). This CDR3 has 15 residues. V was trimmed by 0 bases and J by 4 bases, leaving 11 bases between them. The germline CDR1 and CDR2 sequences are SGHDT and YYEEEE. The part of the CDR3 DNA that was read is TGTGCCAGCAGCTTGGAGCCTGAGGGGTACAATGAG. Translating it yields CASSLEPEGYNE. The full CDR3 reads CASSLEPEGYNEQFF.

To note about this clone: The read stops 3 residues short of the end of the CDR3; the missing end is completed from the germline J gene. The genes are TRBV6-2 or TRBV6-3 and TRBJ1-6; TRBD1 agrees at 9 bases. The CDR3 is 14 amino acids. Per the germline V gene, CDR1 is MNHEY and CDR2 is SVGEGT. V lost 11 bases and J lost 7; bases outside the gene matches: 9. CDR3 bases read: TGTGCCGCGGGGATCACAGGGGGCAATTCACCC. This gives the protein CAAGITGGNSP. The entire CDR3 is CAAGITGGNSPLHF.

Points on this clone: The read gets to within 3 residues of the CDR3 end, and the germline J gene fills in the rest. This chain uses TRBV11-2 with TRBJ2-7, with TRBD1 matching over 8 bases. This CDR3 has 14 residues. V lost 6 bases to trimming and J lost 5 bases; unmatched junction nucleotides: 9. Germline CDR1 reads SGHAT; CDR2 reads FQNNGV. The DNA read from the CDR3 is TGTGCCAGCAGACTGGACAGGGAATTCCACGAG. It yields the protein CASRLDREFHE. The CDR3 as a whole reads CASRLDREFHEQYF. Supplemented by reference TRBV11-2 and TRBJ2-7, the full variable domain reads EAGVAQSPRYKIIEKRQSVAFWCNPISGHATLYWYQQILGQGPKLLIQFQNNGVVDDSQLPKDRFSAERLKGVDSTLKIQPAKLEDSAVYLCASRLDREFHEQYFGPGTRLTVT.

Here the CDR3 reads CASSPGQGANNEQFF. CDR3 DNA (partial): TGTGCCAGCTCACCGGGACAGGGCGCGAACAATGAG. V and J are TRBV18 and TRBJ2-1; 9 bases are shared with TRBD1. The CDR3 goes on 3 residues after the read ends, and that part is filled in from the germline J gene. This CDR3 has 15 residues. CDR1 is KGHSH, CDR2 LQKENI, per germline. V trimming: 3 bases; J trimming: 5 bases; junction bases outside the gene matches: 5.